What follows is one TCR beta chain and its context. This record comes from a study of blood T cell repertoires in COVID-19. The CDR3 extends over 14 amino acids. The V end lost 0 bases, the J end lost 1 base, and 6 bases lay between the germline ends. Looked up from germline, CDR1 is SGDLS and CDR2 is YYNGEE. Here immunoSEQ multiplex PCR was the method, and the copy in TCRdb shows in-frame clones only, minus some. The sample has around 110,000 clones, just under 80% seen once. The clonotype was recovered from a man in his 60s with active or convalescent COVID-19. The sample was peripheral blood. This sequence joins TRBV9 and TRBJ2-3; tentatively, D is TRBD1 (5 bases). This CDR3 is CASSVVGGTDTQYF. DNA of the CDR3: TGTGCCAGCAGCGTAGTAGGGGGCACAGATACGCAGTATTTT.